The present T cell receptor (beta chain) was sequenced within a study of T cell repertoires in cytomegalovirus infection. Study-wide context: Researchers turned to recently identified HLA-C-restricted CMV epitopes as well as well-studied HLA-B-restricted ones.

A note on this clonotype: Its antigen remains unidentified.

TCRdb redid the calling of the reads with MiXCR, one entry per CDR3 protein. The data hold about 900,000 distinct CDR3 sequences, with about a third observed a single time. General observations from the study: Dominant in the ex vivo response were TCR beta clonotypes restricted by HLA-C and specific for CMV.

The TCR was taken from a human donor in good health (CMV status not recorded). Some clones in this sample may be carry-over from other donors' samples. Sequences were derived from cultured CD8+ T cells from PBMCs, sampled from culture after CMV antigen stimulation.

As DNA, the CDR3 is TGCAGTGCCCGCCGGGGTAGCACAGATACGCAGTATTTT. This codes for CSARRGSTDTQYF. This chain connects TRBV20-1 to TRBJ2-3, with a weak D call TRBD2 (5 bases). The CDR3 has 13 residues. Germline CDR1 is DFQATT and CDR2 is SNEGSKA (reference sequence). V was trimmed by 6 bases and J by 0 bases, leaving 10 bases between them.